This TCR beta chain was profiled in a study of T cells after yellow fever vaccination. Study-wide background: The SMART-Seq v4 Ultra Low Input method served to prepare the low-cell-number fractions.

The CDR3 has 14 residues. Per the germline V gene, CDR1 is SQVTM and CDR2 is ANQGSEA. V was cut by 4 bases and J by 3 bases, with 14 bases left in between. In making TCR cDNA, 5'RACE template switching added a universal primer site and UMIs to it. One entry per CDR3 protein results from TCRdb running MiXCR on the 5' RACE reads. The table records under 600,000 distinct CDR3 sequences, approximately 12% of them present only once. Overall study results and limits: Though it reached lower strength, the secondary response hit its peak faster, day 5 versus 15. The CD4 and CD8 compartments had a small share of their clonotypes in common.

In its sample, this clonotype was seen a few times. No antigen is known for it. The chain has TRBV29-1 and TRBJ2-3; D gene ambiguous. The sequence was obtained from a man aged 25-45 years who received the YFV17D yellow fever vaccine. The sequenced sample was PBMCs, obtained on the day of the yellow fever booster vaccination. CDR3 DNA sequence: TGCAGCGTTGGCCTCCTTGGAAGGACAGATACGCAGTATTTT. Residues: CSVGLLGRTDTQYF.